This T cell receptor beta chain was profiled in a study of cytotoxic CD8 clonotypes in ibrutinib-treated CLL. Across the whole study: Once patients had received a median around 12 months of treatment, range 6 to 36, response samples were obtained. Regarding the study as a whole: At baseline, clonality was higher than in age-matched healthy donors and correlated with CD8+ counts.

Method: immunoSEQ multiplex PCR; TCRdb's copy keeps in-frame clones and lacks some. The sample yields approximately 84,000 clones, more than 75% seen once. Only a few counts were recorded for this clone. Its antigen is currently unknown. The CDR3 runs to 16 residues. In germline, CDR1 is SGHAT, CDR2 FQNNGV. V dropped 5 bases and J dropped 7; count of bases not matched to a gene: 9. The material was PBMCs, obtained after 12 months of ibrutinib treatment. The sequence was collected from a human donor with chronic lymphocytic leukemia. The chain joins TRBV11-2 to TRBJ2-1; 12 nucleotides match TRBD2. CDR3 sequence: CASSPQGLAGGNEQFF. The CDR3 nucleotides are TGTGCCAGCAGCCCCCAGGGGCTAGCGGGGGGGAATGAGCAGTTCTTC.